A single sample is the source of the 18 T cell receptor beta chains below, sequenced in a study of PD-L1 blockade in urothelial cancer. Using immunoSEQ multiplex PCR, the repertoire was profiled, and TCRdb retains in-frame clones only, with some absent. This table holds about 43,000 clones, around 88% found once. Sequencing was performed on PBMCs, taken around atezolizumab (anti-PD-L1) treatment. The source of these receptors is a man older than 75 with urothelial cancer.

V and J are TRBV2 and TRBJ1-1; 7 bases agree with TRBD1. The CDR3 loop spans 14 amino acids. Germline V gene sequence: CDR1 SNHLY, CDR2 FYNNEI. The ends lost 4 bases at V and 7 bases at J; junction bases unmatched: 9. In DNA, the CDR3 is TGTGCCAGCAGTGGGATAGGGACAGTTGGTGAAGCTTTCTTT. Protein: CASSGIGTVGEAFF.

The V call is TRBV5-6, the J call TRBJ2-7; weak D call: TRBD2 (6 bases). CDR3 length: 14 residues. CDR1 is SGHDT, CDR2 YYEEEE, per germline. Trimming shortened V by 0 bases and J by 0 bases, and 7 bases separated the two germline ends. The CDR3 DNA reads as TGTGCCAGCAGCTTGGCCGGGGGCTCCTACGAGCAGTACTTC. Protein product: CASSLAGGSYEQYF.

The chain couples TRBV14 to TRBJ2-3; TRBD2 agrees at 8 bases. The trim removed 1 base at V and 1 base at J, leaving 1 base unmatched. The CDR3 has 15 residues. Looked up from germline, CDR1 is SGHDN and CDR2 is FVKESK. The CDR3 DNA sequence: TGTGCCAGCAGCCAAGCTAGCGGGCGCACAGATACGCAGTATTTT. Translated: CASSQASGRTDTQYF.

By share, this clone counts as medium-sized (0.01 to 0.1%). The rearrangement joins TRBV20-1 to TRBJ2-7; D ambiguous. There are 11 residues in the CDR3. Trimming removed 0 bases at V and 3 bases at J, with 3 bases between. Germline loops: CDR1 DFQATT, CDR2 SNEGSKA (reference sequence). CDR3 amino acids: CSARDNYEQYF. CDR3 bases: TGCAGTGCTAGAGATAACTACGAGCAGTACTTC.

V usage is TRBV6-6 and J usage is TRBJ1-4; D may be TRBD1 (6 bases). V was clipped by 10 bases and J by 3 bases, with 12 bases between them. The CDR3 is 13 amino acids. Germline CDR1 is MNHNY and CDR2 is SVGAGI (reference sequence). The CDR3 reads CATTRQANEKLFF. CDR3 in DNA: TGTGCCACCACCCGACAGGCTAATGAAAAACTGTTTTTT.

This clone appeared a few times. This chain's CDR3 is CASTRQGPNEQFF. CDR3 DNA sequence: TGTGCCAGCACAAGACAGGGACCCAATGAGCAGTTCTTC. The chain recombines TRBV5-6 with TRBJ2-1, with TRBD1 matching 7 bases. The CDR3 has 13 residues. J was trimmed by 6 bases and V by 6 bases; bases with no gene match: 6. Germline V gene lookup returns CDR1 SGHDT and CDR2 YYEEEE.

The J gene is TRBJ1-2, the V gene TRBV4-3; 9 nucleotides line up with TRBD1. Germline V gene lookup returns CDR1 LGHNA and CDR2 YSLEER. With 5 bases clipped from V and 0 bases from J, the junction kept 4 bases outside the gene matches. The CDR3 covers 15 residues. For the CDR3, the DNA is TGCGCCAGCAGCTCGGGACAGGGCACTAACTATGGCTACACCTTC. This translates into CASSSGQGTNYGYTF.

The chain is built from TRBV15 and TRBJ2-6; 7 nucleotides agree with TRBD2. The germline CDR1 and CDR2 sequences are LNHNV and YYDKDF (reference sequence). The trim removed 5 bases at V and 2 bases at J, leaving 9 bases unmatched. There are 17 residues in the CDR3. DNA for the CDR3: TGTGCCACCAGCCTAAATTCGGCGGGGGCTGGGGCCAACGTCCTGACTTTC. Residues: CATSLNSAGAGANVLTF. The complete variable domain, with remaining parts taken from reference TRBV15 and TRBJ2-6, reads DAMVIQNPRYQVTQFGKPVTLSCSQTLNHNVMYWYQQKSSQAPKLLFHYYDKDFNNEADTPDNFQSRRPNTSFCFLDIRSPGLGDTAMYLCATSLNSAGAGANVLTFGAGSRLTVL.

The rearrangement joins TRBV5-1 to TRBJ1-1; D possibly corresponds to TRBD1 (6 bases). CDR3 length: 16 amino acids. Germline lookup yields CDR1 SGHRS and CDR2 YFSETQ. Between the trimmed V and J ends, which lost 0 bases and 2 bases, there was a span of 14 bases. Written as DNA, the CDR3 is TGCGCCAGCAGCTTGGGGTGGACAGCCACAAACACTGAAGCTTTCTTT. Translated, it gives CASSLGWTATNTEAFF.

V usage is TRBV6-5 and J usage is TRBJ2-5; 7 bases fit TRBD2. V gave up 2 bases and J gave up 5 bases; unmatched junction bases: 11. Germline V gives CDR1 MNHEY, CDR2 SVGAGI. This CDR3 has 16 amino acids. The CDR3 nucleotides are TGTGCCAGCAGTTACATGGGGGGGGGTCGGAGGGAGACCCAGTACTTC. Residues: CASSYMGGGRRETQYF.

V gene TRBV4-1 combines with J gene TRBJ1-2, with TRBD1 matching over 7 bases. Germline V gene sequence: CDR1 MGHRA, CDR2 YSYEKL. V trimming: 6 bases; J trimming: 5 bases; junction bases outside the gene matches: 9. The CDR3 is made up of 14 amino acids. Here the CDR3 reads CASRPGTAGYGYTF. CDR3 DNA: TGCGCCAGCAGGCCCGGGACAGCGGGTTATGGCTACACCTTC.

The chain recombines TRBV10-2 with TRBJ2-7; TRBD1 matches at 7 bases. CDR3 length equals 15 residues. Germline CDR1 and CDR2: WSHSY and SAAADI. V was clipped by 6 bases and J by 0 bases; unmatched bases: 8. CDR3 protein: CASSLRQGHSYEQYF. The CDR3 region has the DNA TGCGCCAGCAGCTTAAGACAGGGACACTCCTACGAGCAGTACTTC.

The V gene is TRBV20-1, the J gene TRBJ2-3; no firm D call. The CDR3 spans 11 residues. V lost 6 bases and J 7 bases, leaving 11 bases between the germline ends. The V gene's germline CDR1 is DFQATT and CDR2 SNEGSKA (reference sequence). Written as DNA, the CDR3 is TGCAGTGCCAGTCCAGGAAATACGCAGTATTTT. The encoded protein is CSASPGNTQYF.

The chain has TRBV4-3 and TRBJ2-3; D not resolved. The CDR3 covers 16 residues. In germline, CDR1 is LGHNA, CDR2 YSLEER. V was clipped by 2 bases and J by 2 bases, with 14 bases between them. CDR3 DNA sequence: TGCGCCAGCAGCCAAAACCGGGTACAAGACACAGATACGCAGTATTTT. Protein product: CASSQNRVQDTDTQYF.

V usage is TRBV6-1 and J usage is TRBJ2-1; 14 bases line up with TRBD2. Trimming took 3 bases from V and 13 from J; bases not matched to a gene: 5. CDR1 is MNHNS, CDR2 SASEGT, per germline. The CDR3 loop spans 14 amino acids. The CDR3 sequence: CASSETSGRVLQFF. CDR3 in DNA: TGTGCCAGCAGTGAGACTAGCGGGAGGGTTCTACAGTTCTTC.

The CDR3 is CASSFGVRGAVEQFF. The CDR3 nucleotides are TGTGCCAGCAGCTTTGGGGTTCGGGGGGCAGTTGAGCAGTTCTTC. V is TRBV7-6 and J is TRBJ2-1; D may be TRBD2 (7 bases). The germline V gene has CDR1 SGHVS and CDR2 FNYEAQ. Trimming took off 3 bases at V and 9 bases at J, with 18 bases between the two ends. The CDR3 has 15 amino acids.

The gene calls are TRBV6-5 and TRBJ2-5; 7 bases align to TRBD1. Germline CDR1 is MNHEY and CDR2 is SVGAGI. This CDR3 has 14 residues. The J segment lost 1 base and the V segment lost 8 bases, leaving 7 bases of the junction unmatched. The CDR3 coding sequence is TGTGCCAGCTGGGACAGCGGAGTCCAAGAGACCCAGTACTTC. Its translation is CASWDSGVQETQYF.

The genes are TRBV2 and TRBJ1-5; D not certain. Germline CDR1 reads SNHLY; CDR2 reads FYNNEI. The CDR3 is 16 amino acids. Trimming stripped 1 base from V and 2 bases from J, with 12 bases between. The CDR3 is CASSEVQVLGNQPQHF. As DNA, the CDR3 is TGTGCCAGCAGTGAAGTTCAGGTTCTTGGCAATCAGCCCCAGCATTTT.